The following is a TCR beta chain sequence with its context. Its matching antigen is unknown. The sample is drawn from a study of post-analysis software for immune sequencing data. Study overall: Several disease courses (relapsing-remitting, secondary progressive and progressive-relapsing) of multiple sclerosis were included. Regarding the study as a whole: Controls showed significantly higher normalized Chao1 diversity than did multiple sclerosis patients. A handful of TRBV segments were more frequent in patients than controls; TRBV5-6, TRBV5-1 and TRBV20-1 belonged to this group. By F measure, strong co-clustering occurred among samples prepared in the same batch.

TCR beta cDNA libraries had unique molecular identifiers. T cells numbering about 0.85 to 11 million gave rise to a few hundred thousand cDNA molecules. TCRdb reanalysed the PCR reads using MiXCR and keeps one entry per CDR3 protein. The sample records roughly 620,000 distinct CDR3 sequences, around 44% being singletons. The CDR3 spans 13 residues. CDR1 is SQVTM and CDR2 is ANQGSEA in the germline V gene. Trimming left V 5 bases short and J 0 bases short, with 11 bases between. This chain joins TRBV29-1 and TRBJ2-7; D possibly corresponds to TRBD1 (6 bases). Sequencing was performed on blood. This clonotype was sampled from a girl aged 10 to 17 with multiple sclerosis. CDR3 in DNA: TGCAGCGTTTCAGGGGTTCGCTCCTACGAGCAGTACTTC. Translating it yields CSVSGVRSYEQYF.